This T cell receptor beta chain derives from a study of OX40 agonist ivuxolimab in advanced cancers. Turning to the study itself: Three individuals attained partial responses, comprising one hepatocellular carcinoma case and two cutaneous melanoma cases. General study findings and limits: With doses of 0.1 to 3.0 mg/kg, CD4+ and CD8+ blood T cells had undergone clonal expansion by week 6.

TCRdb's table, derived via immunoSEQ multiplex PCR, lists solely in-frame clones and lacks some. The sample consists of 40,000 to 45,000 clones, about 91% of them appearing once. In the case of this clone: Its antigen is unknown.

CDR1 is MNHEY and CDR2 is SVGAGI in the germline V gene. Trimming removed 10 bases from V and 1 base from J, with 17 bases in between. The CDR3 has 14 residues. Sequencing used CD4+ or CD8+ T cells sorted from blood, obtained in a trial of the OX40 agonist ivuxolimab. The chain combines TRBV6-5 with TRBJ2-7, with D possibly matching TRBD2 (5 bases). The sequence derives from an adult with an advanced solid tumor such as melanoma, head and neck, liver or kidney cancer. This chain's CDR3 is CATEPPRGSYEQYF. CDR3 nucleotides: TGTGCCACCGAGCCCCCTCGAGGGTCCTACGAGCAGTACTTC.